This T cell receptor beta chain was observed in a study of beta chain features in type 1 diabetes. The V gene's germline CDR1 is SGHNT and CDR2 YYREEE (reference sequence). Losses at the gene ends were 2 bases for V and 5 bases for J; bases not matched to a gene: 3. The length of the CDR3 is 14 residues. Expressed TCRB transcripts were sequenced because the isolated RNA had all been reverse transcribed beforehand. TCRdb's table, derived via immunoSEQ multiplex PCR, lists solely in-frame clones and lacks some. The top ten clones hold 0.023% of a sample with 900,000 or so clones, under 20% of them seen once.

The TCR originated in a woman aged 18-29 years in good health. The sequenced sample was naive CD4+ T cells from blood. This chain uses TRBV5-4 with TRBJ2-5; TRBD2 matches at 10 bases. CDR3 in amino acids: CASSLLAGFETQYF. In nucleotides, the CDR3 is TGTGCCAGCAGCTTACTAGCGGGATTTGAGACCCAGTACTTC.